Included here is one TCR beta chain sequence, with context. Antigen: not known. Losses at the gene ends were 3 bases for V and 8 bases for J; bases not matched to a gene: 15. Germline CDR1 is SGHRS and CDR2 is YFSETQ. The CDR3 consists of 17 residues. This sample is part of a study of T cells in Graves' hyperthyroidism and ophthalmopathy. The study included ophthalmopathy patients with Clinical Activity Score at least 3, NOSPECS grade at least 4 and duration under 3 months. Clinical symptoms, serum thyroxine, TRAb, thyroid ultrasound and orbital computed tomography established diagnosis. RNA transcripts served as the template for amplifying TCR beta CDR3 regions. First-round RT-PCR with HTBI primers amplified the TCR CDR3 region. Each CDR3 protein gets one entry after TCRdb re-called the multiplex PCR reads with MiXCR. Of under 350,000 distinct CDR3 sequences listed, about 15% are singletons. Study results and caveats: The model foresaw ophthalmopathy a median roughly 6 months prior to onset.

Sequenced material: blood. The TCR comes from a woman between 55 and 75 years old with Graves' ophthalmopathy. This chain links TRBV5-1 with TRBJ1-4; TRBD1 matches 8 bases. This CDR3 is CASSWGSGGEGGEKLFF. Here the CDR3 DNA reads TGCGCCAGCAGCTGGGGATCAGGGGGCGAAGGGGGAGAAAAACTGTTTTTT.